This TCR beta chain was identified during a study of T-cell memory formation after mild COVID-19. Employing constant-segment primers, 5'RACE generated TCR alpha and TCR beta cDNA libraries bearing sample barcodes and UMIs. MiXCR, applied by TCRdb to the 5' RACE reads, yields one record per CDR3 protein. This table holds thousands of distinct CDR3 sequences, approximately 59% found once. This clonotype was seen just once. Sequencing was performed on PBMCs or a T cell subset sorted from them (not recorded which). This TCR derives from an adult who had mild COVID-19 (a few samples of this study predate the infection). Cell type and time point are not known.

The CDR3, as DNA: TGCAGCGTTCGCGGGACAGGGGACGAGCAGTACTTC. Protein product: CSVRGTGDEQYF. The rearrangement joins TRBV29-1 to TRBJ2-7, with 10 bases fitting TRBD1. This CDR3 spans 12 amino acids. CDR1 and CDR2 from the germline V gene are SQVTM and ANQGSEA. V was pared by 5 bases and J by 5 bases, with 3 bases of the junction left unmatched.